This T cell receptor (beta chain) was documented in a study of blood T cell repertoires in COVID-19. Study at large: There were acute and convalescent COVID-19 samples, and they came from the United States, Italy and Spain. Nucleic acid was either cDNA or gDNA, and it came from T cells, B-cell-depleted T cells, or PBMCs.

The Seattle patients, enrolled during active infection, were followed longitudinally. Assay: immunoSEQ multiplex PCR; the TCRdb copy retains only in-frame clones and omits some. Here the sample spans 140,000 or so clones, roughly 84% being singletons. The sequenced material came from peripheral blood. The source of this sequence is a man aged 25 to 45 with COVID-19, enrolled during active disease.

The CDR3: CASSDRGTNTGELFF. The CDR3 region has the DNA TGTGCCAGCAGTGACAGGGGAACGAACACCGGGGAGCTGTTTTTT. The chain employs TRBV6-1 and TRBJ2-2; D is perhaps TRBD1 (6 bases). With 3 bases removed from V and 0 bases from J, the gap between germline ends came to 8 bases. The CDR3 length is 15 residues. In germline, CDR1 is MNHNS, CDR2 SASEGT.